Each of the 12 T cell receptor beta chains below was sequenced from the same sample in a study of T-cell reconstitution after alpha-beta-depleted transplantation in children. Construction of the TCRbeta library involved unique molecular identifiers. TCRdb re-called the PCR reads through MiXCR, storing one row per CDR3 protein. Of roughly 670,000 distinct CDR3 sequences in the sample, over 10% are singletons; the top ten hold 0.75% to 0.85%. The sequencing used PBMCs, collected before TCRalphabeta/CD19-depleted stem cell transplant. The receptors come from a girl aged 2 to 10 with congenital amegakaryocytic thrombocytopenia, due to receive a stem cell transplant.

This clonotype appeared once. With a much larger clone just one base away, this may be a read error. The gene calls are TRBV13 and TRBJ2-1; 8 bases align to TRBD2. This CDR3 has 15 amino acids. Germline V gene sequence: CDR1 PRHDT, CDR2 FYEKMQ (reference sequence). The junction had 4 bases not matched to a gene; V was cut back by 0 bases and J by 6 bases. The CDR3 reads CASSLGGGVCNEQFF. The DNA of the CDR3 is TGTGCCAGCAGCTTAGGCGGGGGGGTGTGCAATGAGCAGTTCTTC.

At least ten counts were recorded for this clonotype. The J gene is TRBJ2-1, the V gene TRBV20-1; 12 bases map to TRBD2. From germline, CDR1 is DFQATT and CDR2 SNEGSKA (reference sequence). V was pared by 6 bases and J by 0 bases, with 18 bases of the junction left unmatched. This CDR3 region has 20 residues. CDR3 protein: CSAISPTLAGGLSSYNEQFF. The DNA for the CDR3 is TGCAGTGCCATAAGCCCAACCCTAGCGGGAGGGCTGAGCTCCTACAATGAGCAGTTCTTC.

Many counts were recorded for this clonotype. The CDR3 DNA reads TGCAGCGTTGAACCCGCAGCCTCCTACAATGAGCAGTTCTTC. This encodes CSVEPAASYNEQFF. The chain links TRBV29-1 to TRBJ2-1; D not certain. Trimming stripped 2 bases from V and 0 bases from J, with 8 bases between. This CDR3 comprises 14 residues. The germline V gene has CDR1 SQVTM and CDR2 ANQGSEA.

At least ten counts were recorded for this clonotype. J is TRBJ1-2 and V is TRBV6-1; maybe TRBD1 (5 bases). Germline CDR1 and CDR2: MNHNS and SASEGT. The CDR3 is 14 amino acids. Deletions cut 6 bases from V and 7 bases from J, with 18 bases between. The CDR3 DNA sequence: TGTGCCAGCAGCCGAGACCTCCGCCAGGGTGGCTACACCTTC. As protein: CASSRDLRQGGYTF.

There are a few counts of this clonotype. The genes are TRBV6-1 and TRBJ2-3; the match to TRBD2 covers 13 bases. V lost 3 bases and J lost 10; bases outside the gene matches: 10. This CDR3 has 16 residues. CDR1 is MNHNS and CDR2 is SASEGT in the germline V gene. CDR3 amino acids: CASSEKQWTSGSSQYF. CDR3 sequence (DNA): TGTGCCAGCAGTGAGAAACAGTGGACTAGCGGGAGTTCGCAGTATTTT.

The chain couples TRBV5-1 to TRBJ2-6; D may be TRBD2 (6 bases). Looked up from germline, CDR1 is SGHRS and CDR2 is YFSETQ. The CDR3 runs 17 residues. V lost 2 bases, J lost 0 bases, and 12 bases lay in between. The CDR3 sequence: CASSFGGGFSGANVLTF. The CDR3 nucleotides read TGCGCCAGCAGCTTCGGGGGAGGTTTCTCTGGGGCCAACGTCCTGACTTTC.

A word on this clonotype: A clone one base away is much larger, so this may be a read error. The chain carries TRBV12-3 or TRBV12-4 and TRBJ1-1, with 9 bases identical to TRBD1. Unmatched junction bases numbered 8, after V lost 4 bases and J lost 5 bases. This CDR3 region has 15 residues. The CDR3 DNA follows: TGTGCCAGCAGTTCTCCGGACAGGGGATTGACTGAAGCTTTCTTT. Its protein is CASSSPDRGLTEAFF.

Ten or more counts support this clonotype. The V gene is TRBV20-1, the J gene TRBJ2-1; 8 bases are shared with TRBD2. Per germline, CDR1 DFQATT and CDR2 SNEGSKA (reference sequence). Trimming at V came to 6 bases and at J to 0 bases, leaving 10 bases not matched to a gene. The CDR3 has 16 amino acids. CDR3 coding DNA: TGCAGTGCCTTGAATAAAGCGGGAGCCTCCTACAATGAGCAGTTCTTC. Translating gives CSALNKAGASYNEQFF.

This clonotype appeared a few times. The V gene is TRBV7-9, the J gene TRBJ2-5, with 8 bases identical to TRBD2. CDR3 length: 17 residues. V shed 3 bases and J 5 bases; nucleotides not matched to a gene: 14. Germline V CDR1 and CDR2: SEHNR, FQNEAQ (reference sequence). The CDR3 spells CASSFGGLVLREETQYF. For the CDR3, the DNA is TGTGCCAGCAGCTTCGGGGGACTAGTACTGCGGGAGGAGACCCAGTACTTC.

This clonotype was counted at least ten times. The chain links TRBV12-3 or TRBV12-4 to TRBJ2-3, with D unclear. This CDR3 has 11 residues. Trimming took off 3 bases at V and 5 bases at J, with 3 bases between the two ends. CDR3 DNA: TGTGCCAGCAGTTTCGGAGATACGCAGTATTTT. Protein: CASSFGDTQYF.

This clonotype was seen at least ten times. The CDR3 is CSGQEDITSTDTQYF. The CDR3 region has the DNA TGCAGCGGCCAGGAGGATATTACTAGCACAGATACGCAGTATTTT. The genes are TRBV29-1 and TRBJ2-3, with D possibly TRBD2 on 5 matching bases. CDR1 and CDR2 from the germline V gene are SQVTM and ANQGSEA. The CDR3 has 15 residues. V shed 7 bases and J shed 0 bases, with 17 bases lying between them.

In this sample, this clonotype turned up a few times. The rearrangement joins TRBV14 to TRBJ1-2; unclear D gene. Per germline, CDR1 SGHDN and CDR2 FVKESK. Trimming pared 0 bases from V and 4 bases from J, leaving 3 bases between. This CDR3 has 12 amino acids. The CDR3 sequence: CASSQDPYGYTF. The CDR3 nucleotides are TGTGCCAGCAGCCAAGATCCCTATGGCTACACCTTC. Filled out from reference TRBV14 and TRBJ1-2, the complete variable domain reads EAGVTQFPSHSVIEKGQTVTLRCDPISGHDNLYWYRRVMGKEIKFLLHFVKESKQDESGMPNNRFLAERTGGTYSTLKVQPAELEDSGVYFCASSQDPYGYTFGSGTRLTVV.